This T cell receptor (beta chain) emerged from a study of T cell responses to AZD1222 COVID-19 vaccine. About the research overall: Second doses that came at about 4 or about 12 weeks were put together.

As concerns this clone: Its antigen is not identified.

Study findings and constraints: Seropositive at baseline were only a handful of AZD1222 recipients.

This CDR3 region has 14 residues. Trimming removed 8 bases from V and 0 bases from J, with 11 bases in between. Per germline, CDR1 MNHEY and CDR2 SVGAGI. Measured with immunoSEQ multiplex PCR; TCRdb has only the in-frame clones, and not every one. This sample has around 130,000 clones; about 89% occur once, and the top ten carry 5% to 6.5%. The source is an adult in good health. The chain recombines TRBV6-5 with TRBJ1-5; D call uncertain. The sample in question was peripheral blood, obtained on day 0 of AZD1222 vaccination. The CDR3 DNA follows: TGTGCCAGCTTCTCAGGATATAGCAATCAGCCCCAGCATTTT. As protein: CASFSGYSNQPQHF.